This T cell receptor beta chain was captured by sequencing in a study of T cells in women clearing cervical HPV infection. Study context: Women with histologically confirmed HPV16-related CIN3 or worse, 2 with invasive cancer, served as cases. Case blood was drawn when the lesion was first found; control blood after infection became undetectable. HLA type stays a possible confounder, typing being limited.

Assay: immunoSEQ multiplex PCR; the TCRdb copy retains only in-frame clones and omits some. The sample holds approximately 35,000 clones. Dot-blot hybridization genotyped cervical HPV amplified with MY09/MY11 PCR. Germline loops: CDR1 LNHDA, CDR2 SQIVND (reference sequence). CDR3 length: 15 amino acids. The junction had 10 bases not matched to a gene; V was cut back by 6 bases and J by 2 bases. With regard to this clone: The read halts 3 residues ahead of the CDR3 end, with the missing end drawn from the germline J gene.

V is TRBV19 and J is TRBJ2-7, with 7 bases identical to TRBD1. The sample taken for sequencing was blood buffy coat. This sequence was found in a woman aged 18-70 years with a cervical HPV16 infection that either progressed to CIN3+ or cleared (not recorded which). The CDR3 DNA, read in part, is TGTGCCAGTAGCCCCGTCCCGGGACAGCCCTACGAG. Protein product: CASSPVPGQPYE. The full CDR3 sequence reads CASSPVPGQPYEQYF.